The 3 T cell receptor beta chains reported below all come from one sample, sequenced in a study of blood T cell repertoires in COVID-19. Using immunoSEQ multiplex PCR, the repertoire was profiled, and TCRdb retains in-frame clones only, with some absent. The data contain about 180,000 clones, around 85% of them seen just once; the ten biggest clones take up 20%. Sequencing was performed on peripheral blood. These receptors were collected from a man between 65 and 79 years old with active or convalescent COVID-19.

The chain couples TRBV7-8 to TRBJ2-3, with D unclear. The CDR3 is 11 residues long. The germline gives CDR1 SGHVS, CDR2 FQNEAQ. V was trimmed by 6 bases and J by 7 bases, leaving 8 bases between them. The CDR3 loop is CASSDFYTQYF. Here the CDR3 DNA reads TGTGCCAGCAGTGACTTCTATACGCAGTATTTT.

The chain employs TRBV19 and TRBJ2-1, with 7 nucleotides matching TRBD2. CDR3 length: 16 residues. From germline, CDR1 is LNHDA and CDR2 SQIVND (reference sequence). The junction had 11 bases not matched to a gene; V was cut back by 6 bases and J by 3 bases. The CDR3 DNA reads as TGTGCCAGTAGACTGATGGCTAGCGGAGGCTACAATGAGCAGTTCTTC. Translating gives CASRLMASGGYNEQFF.

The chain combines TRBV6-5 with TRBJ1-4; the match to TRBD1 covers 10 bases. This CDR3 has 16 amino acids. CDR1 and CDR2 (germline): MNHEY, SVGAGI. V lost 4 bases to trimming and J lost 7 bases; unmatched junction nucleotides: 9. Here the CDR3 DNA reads TGTGCCAGCAGTTCCCTCGTAGGACAGGGGGGTGAAAAACTGTTTTTT. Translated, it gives CASSSLVGQGGEKLFF.